The 11 T cell receptor beta chains reported below all come from one sample, sequenced in a study of PD-1 blockade in classical Hodgkin lymphoma. After autologous stem cell transplantation all patients relapsed, and prior brentuximab vedotin exposure differed between cohorts. Sequencing was performed with immunoSEQ multiplex PCR; in TCRdb, only in-frame clones are kept and a portion is missing. Here the sample spans around 91,000 clones, 81% being singletons. The sample here was peripheral blood mononuclear cells (PBMCs), taken before the second cycle of nivolumab. The receptors here all came from a human donor with classical Hodgkin lymphoma.

The V call is TRBV15, the J call TRBJ1-4, with TRBD1 matching 8 bases. Germline V lookup: CDR1 LNHNV, CDR2 YYDKDF (reference sequence). The CDR3 extends over 17 amino acids. V lost 5 bases to trimming and J lost 8 bases; unmatched junction nucleotides: 16. The CDR3 loop is CATSPDRGGLGGEKLFF. CDR3 sequence (DNA): TGTGCCACCAGCCCCGACAGGGGCGGTCTTGGCGGGGAAAAACTGTTTTTT.

This clone has just one count. Sequence at one end of the junction differs from germline and may be a read error. The chain combines TRBV30 with TRBJ2-1; perhaps D is TRBD1 or TRBD2 (6 bases each). CDR1 and CDR2 from the germline V gene are GTSNPN and SVGIG (reference sequence). The CDR3 runs 12 residues. DNA for the CDR3: TGTGCCTGGAGACGGGTGGGGGGCCCGATGGTCTTC. Residues: CAWRRVGGPMVF.

The V and J genes are TRBV2 and TRBJ2-7; TRBD1 or TRBD2 may be the D gene (5 bases each). V lost 10 bases and J lost 4, with 14 bases in between. Germline V gene sequence: CDR1 SNHLY, CDR2 FYNNEI. The CDR3 runs 12 residues. CDR3 in amino acids: CATRDVRYEQYF. CDR3 DNA: TGTGCCACCCGGGACGTGCGATACGAGCAGTACTTC.

This clone occurred once. This rearrangement joins TRBV18 to TRBJ1-2; D gene uncertain. This CDR3 region has 13 residues. Germline V gene data show CDR1 as KGHSH and CDR2 as LQKENI. The V and J ends lost 3 bases and 5 bases respectively, with 10 bases between them. The CDR3 nucleotides read TGTGCCAGCTCACCCGCGACGGAATATGGCTACACCTTC. Encoded protein: CASSPATEYGYTF.

The chain joins TRBV10-3 to TRBJ2-2; TRBD1 matches at 8 bases. Looked up from germline, CDR1 is ENHRY and CDR2 is SYGVKD. The CDR3 has 13 residues. Trimming at V came to 7 bases and at J to 7 bases, leaving 5 bases not matched to a gene. The DNA of the CDR3 is TGTGCCATCATGGACAGGGCCGGCGGGGAGCTGTTTTTT. It specifies CAIMDRAGGELFF.

V usage is TRBV10-3 and J usage is TRBJ2-1; 9 bases agree with TRBD1. The CDR3 consists of 15 residues. J was trimmed by 8 bases and V by 2 bases; bases with no gene match: 7. Germline V gene sequence: CDR1 ENHRY, CDR2 SYGVKD. The CDR3 loop reads CAISEAGTGRDEQFF. CDR3 bases: TGTGCCATCAGTGAGGCCGGGACAGGGAGAGATGAGCAGTTCTTC.

A note on this clone: This CDR3 is also generated by other DNA sequences in the sample. This CDR3 is CASSLGARTDTQYF. The DNA of the CDR3 is TGTGCCAGCAGCTTGGGAGCCCGCACAGATACGCAGTATTTT. The rearrangement joins TRBV5-6 to TRBJ2-3; D is ambiguous. The CDR3 consists of 14 residues. The ends were cut back, 0 bases at V and 1 base at J, with 6 bases in the middle. CDR1 and CDR2 from the germline V gene are SGHDT and YYEEEE. Filled out from reference TRBV5-6 and TRBJ2-3, the complete variable domain reads DAGVTQSPTHLIKTRGQQVTLRCSPKSGHDTVSWYQQALGQGPQFIFQYYEEEERQRGNFPDRFSGHQFPNYSSELNVNALLLGDSALYLCASSLGARTDTQYFGPGTRLTVL.

This clone was picked up a small number of times. J is TRBJ1-4 and V is TRBV4-3; TRBD1 matches 9 bases. Germline CDR1 LGHNA, CDR2 YSLEER. The ends lost 3 bases at V and 3 bases at J; junction bases unmatched: 8. The CDR3 loop spans 17 amino acids. The DNA of the CDR3 is TGCGCCAGCAGCCAGGCGCCGACAGGGGGGGCTAATGAAAAACTGTTTTTT. Translation gives CASSQAPTGGANEKLFF.

The CDR3 bases are TGTGCCAGCAGTCCGAACCTCCCCACTAGCACAGATACGCAGTATTTT. Translation: CASSPNLPTSTDTQYF. V usage is TRBV27 and J usage is TRBJ2-3; D gene uncertain. CDR1 is MNHEY and CDR2 is SMNVEV in the germline V gene (reference sequence). The CDR3 covers 16 residues. The V and J ends lost 5 bases and 0 bases respectively, with 15 bases between them.

The CDR3 coding sequence is TGCGCCAGCAGCCAGCTAGCGGGAGGGCTGACAGATACGCAGTATTTT. Protein product: CASSQLAGGLTDTQYF. The V call is TRBV5-1, the J call TRBJ2-3; 12 nucleotides line up with TRBD2. The germline CDR1 and CDR2 sequences are SGHRS and YFSETQ. The CDR3 has 16 amino acids. Trimming took 4 bases from V and 3 from J; bases not matched to a gene: 6. The full variable domain, with the rest looked up from reference TRBV5-1 and TRBJ2-3, is KAGVTQTPRYLIKTRGQQVTLSCSPISGHRSVSWYQQTPGQGLQFLFEYFSETQRNKGNFPGRFSGRQFSNSRSEMNVSTLELGDSALYLCASSQLAGGLTDTQYFGPGTRLTVL.

This chain connects TRBV15 to TRBJ2-2; 8 bases agree with TRBD2. CDR3 length: 18 residues. CDR1 and CDR2 (germline): LNHNV, YYDKDF (reference sequence). J was trimmed by 1 base and V by 0 bases; bases with no gene match: 7. The CDR3 coding sequence is TGTGCCACCAGCAGAGAGTCCTCTAGCGGGCTGAACACCGGGGAGCTGTTTTTT. It translates to CATSRESSSGLNTGELFF.